The table lists the clone carrying this T cell receptor beta chain with a count of one. The sample carries other DNA sequences with the same CDR3. Using immunoSEQ multiplex PCR, the repertoire was profiled, and TCRdb retains in-frame clones only, with some absent. The table includes approximately 14,000 clones, 60% to 80% detected once. These data come from a study of control samples from healthy donors and cancer patients. Germline values: CDR1 MNHEY, CDR2 SVGEGT. V lost 0 bases and J lost 5, with 3 bases in between. The CDR3 totals 12 residues. V and J are TRBV6-2 or TRBV6-3 and TRBJ2-3; D remains unclear. This receptor was obtained from a female donor with lung cancer. Material for sequencing was formalin-fixed, paraffin-embedded tissue. CDR3 sequence: CASSYSKDTQYF. In nucleotides, the CDR3 is TGTGCCAGCAGTTACTCGAAAGATACGCAGTATTTT.